These 10 T cell receptor beta chains originate from one sample sequenced in a study of T cell responses to AZD1222 COVID-19 vaccine. Generated by immunoSEQ multiplex PCR, the TCRdb table keeps only in-frame clones and is missing some. The sample contains just under 90,000 clones, around 89% of which appear only once. The specimen comprised peripheral blood, sampled 28 days after the second AZD1222 dose. These receptors were taken from an adult who received the AZD1222 COVID-19 vaccine.

This chain uses TRBV4-1 with TRBJ1-6, with 8 positions matching TRBD1. V lost 1 base and J lost 7; bases outside the gene matches: 3. The germline CDR1 and CDR2 sequences are MGHRA and YSYEKL. This CDR3 spans 15 amino acids. This CDR3 is CASSQGTGFNSPLHF. The CDR3 DNA reads TGCGCCAGCAGCCAAGGGACAGGGTTCAATTCACCCCTCCACTTT.

The V gene is TRBV6-6, the J gene TRBJ1-5, with D unclear. V lost 2 bases and J lost 7, with 12 bases in between. Germline values: CDR1 MNHNY, CDR2 SVGAGI (reference sequence). This CDR3 comprises 14 residues. The CDR3 is CASSYAAGQQPQHF. The DNA of the CDR3 is TGTGCCAGCAGTTACGCGGCCGGCCAACAGCCCCAGCATTTT.

This sequence joins TRBV7-2 and TRBJ1-3, with D uncertain. Germline V lookup: CDR1 SGHTA, CDR2 FQGNSA. This CDR3 has 14 amino acids. Trimming took off 1 base at V and 0 bases at J, with 4 bases between the two ends. The CDR3 DNA reads as TGTGCCAGCAGCTTAGGGAACTCTGGAAACACCATATATTTT. Translated, it gives CASSLGNSGNTIYF. Full variable domain (rest looked up from reference TRBV7-2 and TRBJ1-3): GAGVSQSPSNKVTEKGKDVELRCDPISGHTALYWYRQSLGQGLEFLIYFQGNSAPDKSGLPSDRFSAERTGGSVSTLTIQRTQQEDSAVYLCASSLGNSGNTIYFGEGSWLTVV.

CDR3 sequence: CASNPRGFGANVLTF. The CDR3 nucleotides read TGTGCCAGCAACCCTCGGGGGTTTGGGGCCAACGTCCTGACTTTC. The chain links TRBV14 to TRBJ2-6; perhaps TRBD2 as D (6 bases). V was clipped by 7 bases and J by 3 bases, with 13 bases between them. The germline V gene has CDR1 SGHDN and CDR2 FVKESK. CDR3 length: 15 amino acids.

The J gene is TRBJ2-1, the V gene TRBV21-1; the D segment call TRBD1 is taken from the table without a DNA check. TRBV21-1 is labeled a pseudogene. The CDR3 extends over 15 amino acids. Here the CDR3 DNA reads TGTGCCAGCAGCAAGGAGGGACAGGGAAGAAATGAGCAGTTCTTC. Its protein is CASSKEGQGRNEQFF.

The rearrangement joins TRBV6-5 to TRBJ2-1; 7 bases map to TRBD2. V trimming: 6 bases; J trimming: 4 bases; junction bases outside the gene matches: 9. Germline V gives CDR1 MNHEY, CDR2 SVGAGI. CDR3 length equals 15 residues. CDR3 loop: CASSFSLADYNEQFF. As DNA, the CDR3 is TGTGCCAGCAGCTTCTCCCTAGCGGATTACAATGAGCAGTTCTTC.

The chain employs TRBV4-3 and TRBJ1-2; D is unclear. This CDR3 has 12 amino acids. Looked up from germline, CDR1 is LGHNA and CDR2 is YSLEER. V was clipped by 3 bases and J by 13 bases, with 15 bases between them. This CDR3 is CASSQQGRIITF. The CDR3 DNA reads as TGCGCCAGCAGCCAGCAAGGACGGATTATCACCTTC.

The chain links TRBV11-2 to TRBJ1-2; D call uncertain. Germline V gene sequence: CDR1 SGHAT, CDR2 FQNNGV. The CDR3 length is 17 residues. V was pared by 2 bases and J by 0 bases, with 16 bases between. CDR3 sequence reads: CASSLNPRPGANYGYTF. The CDR3 DNA is TGTGCCAGCAGCTTAAATCCACGGCCGGGAGCTAACTATGGCTACACCTTC.

The V and J genes are TRBV6-1 and TRBJ1-6; D gene unclear. Germline V gives CDR1 MNHNS, CDR2 SASEGT. V was pared by 0 bases and J by 10 bases, with 10 bases between. The CDR3 extends over 14 amino acids. The CDR3 is CASSEAQLRSPLHF. The DNA of the CDR3 is TGTGCCAGCAGTGAAGCCCAGTTGAGGTCACCCCTCCACTTT.

The chain has TRBV11-2 and TRBJ2-7, with 7 positions matching TRBD1. Losses at the gene ends were 3 bases for V and 3 bases for J; bases not matched to a gene: 8. The CDR3 totals 15 residues. Germline lookup yields CDR1 SGHAT and CDR2 FQNNGV. CDR3 region: CASSLDPGQIYEQYF. The CDR3 DNA reads as TGTGCCAGCAGCTTGGATCCGGGACAGATCTACGAGCAGTACTTC.